One sample yielded the 26 T cell receptor beta chains listed below, sequenced in a study of OX40 agonist ivuxolimab in advanced cancers. Assay: immunoSEQ multiplex PCR; the TCRdb copy retains only in-frame clones and omits some. The sample contains 23,000 or so clones, 83% of which appear only once. Sample: CD4+ or CD8+ T cells sorted from blood, taken in a trial of the OX40 agonist ivuxolimab. All receptors derive from an adult with an advanced solid tumor such as melanoma, head and neck, liver or kidney cancer.

This rearrangement joins TRBV6-4 to TRBJ2-1, with 10 bases that match TRBD2. J lost 4 bases, V lost 9 bases, and 3 bases had no gene match. The CDR3 spans 13 residues. CDR1 is MRHNA, CDR2 SNTAGT, per germline. DNA for the CDR3: TGTGCCAGTAGCGGGGGGTTATACAATGAGCAGTTCTTC. It encodes CASSGGLYNEQFF.

The genes are TRBV7-9 and TRBJ2-1; tentatively, D is TRBD2 (6 bases). CDR1 SEHNR and CDR2 FQNEAQ come from the germline V gene (reference sequence). The CDR3 spans 12 residues. Between the trimmed V and J ends, which lost 5 bases and 6 bases, there was a span of 8 bases. For the CDR3, the DNA is TGTGCCAGCAGCGGGGGAGGCAATGAGCAGTTCTTC. Its protein is CASSGGGNEQFF. The full variable domain, with the rest looked up from reference TRBV7-9 and TRBJ2-1, is DTGVSQNPRHKITKRGQNVTFRCDPISEHNRLYWYRQTLGQGPEFLTYFQNEAQLEKSRLLSDRFSAERPKGSFSTLEIQRTEQGDSAMYLCASSGGGNEQFFGPGTRLTVL.

V and J are TRBV27 and TRBJ1-5; D remains ambiguous. V lost 6 bases to trimming and J lost 4 bases, with 7 bases between them. This CDR3 contains 12 residues. CDR1 and CDR2 (germline): MNHEY, SMNVEV (reference sequence). The CDR3 nucleotides read TGTGCCAGCAGGCAATTGAATCAGCCCCAGCATTTT. Translating gives CASRQLNQPQHF.

This chain uses TRBV10-3 with TRBJ2-5, with TRBD2 matching over 8 bases. Germline values: CDR1 ENHRY, CDR2 SYGVKD. The CDR3 runs to 15 residues. The trim removed 3 bases at V and 5 bases at J, leaving 8 bases unmatched. The DNA of the CDR3 is TGTGCCATCAGTGACCCCGACGGGAGGGTGGAGACCCAGTACTTC. Protein sequence: CAISDPDGRVETQYF.

V gene TRBV10-3 combines with J gene TRBJ2-7; D is uncertain. CDR1 ENHRY and CDR2 SYGVKD come from the germline V gene. V was pared by 8 bases and J by 5 bases, with 13 bases between. There are 12 residues in the CDR3. In nucleotides, the CDR3 is TGTGCCATCGCCATTAGGGTCCACGAGCAGTACTTC. Protein sequence: CAIAIRVHEQYF.

The rearrangement uses TRBV5-6 and TRBJ2-7; D gene unclear. Germline CDR1 and CDR2: SGHDT and YYEEEE. The CDR3 runs to 13 residues. Deletions cut 0 bases from V and 1 base from J, with 5 bases between. The CDR3: CASSLGASYEQYF. The DNA of the CDR3 is TGTGCCAGCAGCTTGGGGGCGTCCTACGAGCAGTACTTC.

This clone was counted once. The chain recombines TRBV7-2 with TRBJ2-7, with TRBD2 matching over 8 bases. Germline V lookup: CDR1 SGHTA, CDR2 FQGNSA. The CDR3 covers 16 residues. V was clipped by 5 bases and J by 0 bases; unmatched bases: 9. The CDR3 DNA is TGTGCCAGCAGCGCCGAGACTAGCGTCTTCTCCTACGAGCAGTACTTC. Translated: CASSAETSVFSYEQYF.

By share, this clone counts as medium-sized (0.01 to 0.1%). The CDR3, as DNA: TGTGCCACCTTTGGGTCGCCAGGTGGCTACACCTTC. This encodes CATFGSPGGYTF. V and J are TRBV19 and TRBJ1-2, with D uncertain. The CDR3 is 12 residues long. Germline V gives CDR1 LNHDA, CDR2 SQIVND (reference sequence). V lost 10 bases and J 7 bases, leaving 16 bases between the germline ends.

The sample holds one count of this clone. The V and J genes are TRBV5-5 and TRBJ1-1; D is undetermined. Trimming cost V 0 bases and J 8 bases, with 8 bases left between them. This CDR3 spans 12 amino acids. Per germline, CDR1 SGHKS and CDR2 YYEKEE (reference sequence). The CDR3 region is CASSLERREAFF. The CDR3, as DNA: TGTGCCAGCAGCTTGGAGAGACGGGAAGCTTTCTTT.

This clone was found a few times. Here the CDR3 DNA reads TGTGCCAGCAGCCACCCCGGCGGGACGCTCACTTTAGCCAAAAACATTCAGTACTTC. It encodes CASSHPGGTLTLAKNIQYF. V gene TRBV9 combines with J gene TRBJ2-4; TRBD2 might be the D (6 bases). Trimming removed 4 bases at V and 0 bases at J, with 23 bases between. CDR3 size: 19 residues. CDR1 is SGDLS, CDR2 YYNGEE, per germline. The variable domain in full, completed from reference TRBV9 and TRBJ2-4, reads DSGVTQTPKHLITATGQRVTLRCSPRSGDLSVYWYQQSLDQGLQFLIQYYNGEERAKGNILERFSAQQFPDLHSELNLSSLELGDSALYFCASSHPGGTLTLAKNIQYFGAGTRLSVL.

The chain joins TRBV5-6 to TRBJ2-2; D may match TRBD1 or TRBD2 (5 bases each). The CDR3 is 12 residues long. Trimming shortened V by 7 bases and J by 3 bases, and 7 bases separated the two germline ends. Germline V lookup: CDR1 SGHDT, CDR2 YYEEEE. The chain's CDR3 is CASGGDTGELFF. The CDR3 nucleotides are TGTGCCAGCGGGGGTGACACCGGGGAGCTGTTTTTT.

V usage is TRBV4-3 and J usage is TRBJ1-1; 8 nucleotides align to TRBD1. V dropped 1 base and J dropped 5; count of bases not matched to a gene: 3. The CDR3 runs 14 residues. Germline V gene lookup returns CDR1 LGHNA and CDR2 YSLEER. Written as DNA, the CDR3 is TGCGCCAGCAGCCAAGGACAGGGGAGAACTGAAGCTTTCTTT. Its protein is CASSQGQGRTEAFF.

The chain joins TRBV7-8 to TRBJ2-1; the match to TRBD1 covers 8 bases. Germline loops: CDR1 SGHVS, CDR2 FQNEAQ. This CDR3 spans 14 amino acids. The V gene end was trimmed by 3 bases and the J gene end by 7 bases; junction bases not matched to a gene: 5. The CDR3 protein is CASSFGRGRNEQFF. CDR3 DNA sequence: TGTGCCAGCAGCTTCGGCAGGGGGCGGAATGAGCAGTTCTTC.

This clone has just a few counts. The J gene is TRBJ1-6, the V gene TRBV7-3; possibly TRBD1 for D (6 bases). Germline loops: CDR1 SGHTA, CDR2 FQGTGA. The ends were cut back, 2 bases at V and 7 bases at J, with 6 bases in the middle. CDR3 length: 13 residues. Here the CDR3 DNA reads TGTGCCAGCAGCTTACAGGGGAATTCACCCCTCCACTTT. Translated, it gives CASSLQGNSPLHF.

This clone appeared once. CDR3 coding DNA: TGTGCCAGAAAAGGGACAGGGAACAGAGATACGCAGTATTTT. It is translated as CARKGTGNRDTQYF. The chain employs TRBV2 and TRBJ2-3; TRBD1 matches 9 bases. The CDR3 consists of 14 residues. Germline trimming cut 9 bases from V and 5 bases from J; bases unmatched to any gene: 9. Germline V CDR1 and CDR2: SNHLY, FYNNEI.

This clone was detected only a few times. The chain carries TRBV4-3 and TRBJ2-1; D is perhaps TRBD1 (5 bases). Trimming left V 0 bases short and J 8 bases short, with 17 bases between. The CDR3 covers 16 residues. In germline, CDR1 is LGHNA, CDR2 YSLEER. CDR3 in DNA: TGCGCCAGCAGCCAAGAAAGGTGGGCCCCCAGGGATGAGCAGTTCTTC. Protein sequence: CASSQERWAPRDEQFF.

The sample holds one count of this clone. This chain uses TRBV19 with TRBJ1-1; 8 bases align to TRBD1. J gave up 4 bases and V 0 bases, and 4 bases lay outside the gene matches. Germline CDR1 is LNHDA and CDR2 is SQIVND (reference sequence). This CDR3 is built from 15 residues. The CDR3 DNA is TGTGCCAGTAGTATAGAAGGACAGGGACCCACTGAAGCTTTCTTT. Its protein is CASSIEGQGPTEAFF.

A single count supports this clone. The CDR3 DNA follows: TGTGCCAGCAGCGGGCAGGGGGCATATCAGCCCCAGCATTTT. This codes for CASSGQGAYQPQHF. The chain recombines TRBV25-1 with TRBJ1-5, with TRBD1 matching over 8 bases. Trimming cost V 6 bases and J 5 bases; bases outside gene matches: 6. Germline CDR1 reads MGHDK; CDR2 reads SYGVNS. This CDR3 is built from 14 residues.

This chain joins TRBV19 and TRBJ1-2, with a weak D call TRBD1 (5 bases). With 7 bases removed from V and 3 bases from J, the gap between germline ends came to 15 bases. CDR3 size: 14 residues. Germline assignment: CDR1 LNHDA and CDR2 SQIVND (reference sequence). DNA for the CDR3: TGTGCCAGTACCCCGAGGGCGGGGCACTATGGCTACACCTTC. Translation: CASTPRAGHYGYTF.

This clone was seen just once. The chain recombines TRBV27 with TRBJ2-7; 10 nucleotides agree with TRBD2. Germline CDR1 reads MNHEY; CDR2 reads SMNVEV (reference sequence). The CDR3 has 14 residues. Losses at the gene ends were 5 bases for V and 2 bases for J; bases not matched to a gene: 3. CDR3: CASSVLAGAYEQYF. DNA of the CDR3: TGTGCCAGCAGTGTCCTAGCGGGGGCCTACGAGCAGTACTTC.

V usage is TRBV5-4 and J usage is TRBJ2-7; D uncertain. The germline gives CDR1 SGHNT, CDR2 YYREEE (reference sequence). The V gene lost 0 bases and the J gene lost 6 bases, with 7 bases spanning the gap. The CDR3 length is 12 residues. The CDR3 spells CASSLESTEQYF. The CDR3 DNA is TGTGCCAGCAGCTTGGAATCCACCGAGCAGTACTTC.

The gene calls are TRBV6-6 and TRBJ2-7, with 9 bases matching TRBD2. The J segment lost 1 base and the V segment lost 5 bases, leaving 6 bases of the junction unmatched. Germline loops: CDR1 MNHNY, CDR2 SVGAGI (reference sequence). The CDR3 runs to 15 residues. CDR3 region: CASSQAAGGSYEQYF. DNA of the CDR3: TGTGCCAGCAGTCAAGCAGCGGGGGGTTCCTACGAGCAGTACTTC.

The chain couples TRBV13 to TRBJ2-3, with unresolved D. V gave up 4 bases and J gave up 0 bases, with 14 bases separating them. The CDR3 has 16 amino acids. CDR1 is PRHDT, CDR2 FYEKMQ, per germline (reference sequence). The CDR3 reads CASSSSLVTSTDTQYF. The DNA of the CDR3 is TGTGCCAGCAGCTCCTCACTGGTTACTAGCACAGATACGCAGTATTTT.

The chain is built from TRBV14 and TRBJ1-4; no definite D call. CDR3 length: 14 amino acids. V lost 4 bases and J lost 4, with 10 bases in between. Germline loops: CDR1 SGHDN, CDR2 FVKESK. CDR3 DNA sequence: TGTGCCAGCAGCCCCACTATCTTTAATGAAAAACTGTTTTTT. It translates to CASSPTIFNEKLFF.

This sequence joins TRBV4-1 and TRBJ2-7; D remains unclear. The CDR3 loop spans 12 amino acids. Germline V gene sequence: CDR1 MGHRA, CDR2 YSYEKL. The V and J ends lost 3 bases and 4 bases respectively, with 7 bases between them. For the CDR3, the DNA is TGCGCCAGCAGCCACGAACCTTACGAGCAGTACTTC. Residues: CASSHEPYEQYF.

This clone was seen once. The chain combines TRBV7-9 with TRBJ2-7; unclear D gene. The CDR3 spans 15 residues. V was trimmed by 5 bases and J by 2 bases, leaving 16 bases between them. Germline CDR1 reads SEHNR; CDR2 reads FQNEAQ (reference sequence). The CDR3 DNA reads TGTGCCAGCAGCCCCCCGGCTGGACCGGCCTACGAGCAGTACTTC. Translation: CASSPPAGPAYEQYF.